The 5 T cell receptor beta chains presented below share a single source sample, sequenced in a study of identical twins. MiXCR, applied by TCRdb to the 5' RACE reads, yields one record per CDR3 protein. This table has 450,000 or so distinct CDR3 sequences, over 12% appearing once. These data were likewise used in another study, on yellow fever vaccine responses in identical twins.

Material for sequencing was CD4+ T cells sorted from blood. These receptor sequences come from a woman aged 18-29 years in good health.

This clonotype has at least ten counts. The chain recombines TRBV20-1 with TRBJ2-3; D might be TRBD2 (6 bases). Germline V gene data show CDR1 as DFQATT and CDR2 as SNEGSKA (reference sequence). CDR3 size: 13 residues. The V gene lost 8 bases and the J gene lost 6 bases, with 18 bases spanning the gap. The CDR3 DNA follows: TGCAGTCTCAACCTCCCTAGCGAGGATACGCAGTATTTT. It yields the protein CSLNLPSEDTQYF.

This clonotype occurred a few times. The chain uses TRBV15 and TRBJ2-7; D remains unclear. Germline V CDR1 and CDR2: LNHNV, YYDKDF (reference sequence). The CDR3 consists of 13 residues. V was cut by 0 bases and J by 5 bases, with 8 bases left in between. The CDR3 reads CATSRDLGDEQYF. The CDR3 DNA is TGTGCCACCAGCAGAGATTTAGGTGACGAGCAGTACTTC.

This sequence joins TRBV5-1 and TRBJ2-5; 12 positions agree with TRBD2. This CDR3 comprises 20 residues. Germline V gene lookup returns CDR1 SGHRS and CDR2 YFSETQ. Trimming cost V 0 bases and J 2 bases; bases outside gene matches: 14. CDR3 protein: CASSLAVRQGLAGGQETQYF. DNA of the CDR3: TGCGCCAGCAGCTTGGCCGTTAGACAGGGGCTAGCGGGGGGGCAAGAGACCCAGTACTTC.

This clonotype was counted between two and nine times. V usage is TRBV28 and J usage is TRBJ1-2; TRBD1 agrees at 10 bases. The germline CDR1 and CDR2 sequences are MDHEN and SYDVKM. CDR3 size: 15 residues. The J segment lost 5 bases and the V segment lost 5 bases, leaving 8 bases of the junction unmatched. Here the CDR3 DNA reads TGTGCCAGCAGTCCCTACGGGACAGGGGCGTATGGCTACACCTTC. Its translation is CASSPYGTGAYGYTF.

This clonotype was counted at least ten times. CDR3 amino acids: CASSPELTYEQYF. CDR3 DNA: TGTGCCAGCAGCCCCGAGCTAACCTACGAGCAGTACTTC. The V gene is TRBV3-1, the J gene TRBJ2-7; D ambiguous. The CDR3 sequence is 13 residues long. Germline V gene data show CDR1 as LGHDT and CDR2 as YNNKEL (reference sequence). The ends were cut back, 4 bases at V and 2 bases at J, with 9 bases in the middle.